One sample yielded the 25 T cell receptor beta chains listed below, sequenced in a study of T cell responses to AZD1222 COVID-19 vaccine (dated by TCRdb to about 2021). Library construction relied on the immunoSEQ multiplex PCR assay. TCRdb carries this immuneACCESS record with in-frame sequences only. Its versions omit some clonotypes, under half of them owing to an unresolved V gene in the studies checked, with the rest unexplained. Within this sample are about 70,000 clones, with 88% of them counted one time only. Around 5.1% of the sample belongs to the ten largest clones. The time point label, as the study defines it: about 28 days (+/-7) after the second vaccine dose. Interpreted using the paper, the treatment or condition label stands for: meningococcal conjugate vaccine given as trial control. The sequences come from peripheral blood, collected 28 days after the second dose of the MenACWY control vaccine. These receptor sequences come from an adult who received the MenACWY meningococcal vaccine as a control.

This clone was counted once. V gene TRBV19 combines with J gene TRBJ2-2; a weak D match, TRBD1 (5 bases). Germline CDR1 and CDR2: LNHDA and SQIVND (reference sequence). CDR3 length equals 17 residues. The V and J ends lost 5 bases and 0 bases respectively, with 16 bases between them. CDR3 in amino acids: CASSQFAETANTGELFF. As DNA, the CDR3 is TGTGCCAGTAGTCAGTTCGCGGAGACAGCGAACACCGGGGAGCTGTTTTTT.

This chain connects TRBV11-2 to TRBJ2-3; no clear D gene. Germline CDR1 SGHAT, CDR2 FQNNGV. The CDR3 totals 12 residues. V shed 4 bases and J shed 10 bases, with 12 bases lying between them. Written as DNA, the CDR3 is TGTGCCAGCAGCTGGTCGGCCTCTGCGCAGTATTTT. Translating it yields CASSWSASAQYF.

This sequence joins TRBV2 and TRBJ1-6; D ambiguous. The CDR3 sequence is 13 residues long. Germline CDR1 and CDR2: SNHLY and FYNNEI. Trimming stripped 3 bases from V and 13 bases from J, with 13 bases between. The CDR3 loop reads CASSDTPPSPLHF. The CDR3 DNA reads as TGTGCCAGCAGTGACACCCCACCGTCTCCCCTCCACTTT.

This chain uses TRBV5-3 with TRBJ2-7, with a tentative D call TRBD2 (5 bases). TRBV5-3 is noted as an ORF with a role that remains uncertain. This CDR3 has 13 amino acids. Deletions cut 2 bases from V and 5 bases from J, with 11 bases between. Here the CDR3 reads CARSFGQEDEQYF. The DNA of the CDR3 is TGTGCCAGAAGCTTTGGGCAGGAGGACGAGCAGTACTTC.

The chain uses TRBV6-6 and TRBJ1-4; TRBD1 might be the D (5 bases). The CDR3 loop spans 15 amino acids. V lost 7 bases and J 3 bases, leaving 15 bases between the germline ends. Germline lookup yields CDR1 MNHNY and CDR2 SVGAGI (reference sequence). Here the CDR3 reads CASTYGGLANEKLFF. The CDR3 nucleotides are TGTGCCAGCACCTACGGGGGACTAGCTAATGAAAAACTGTTTTTT.

This sequence joins TRBV21-1 and TRBJ2-3. TRBV21-1 is listed as a pseudogene. CDR3 length: 16 amino acids. CDR3 coding DNA: TGTGCCAGCAGCAGGCTGGTAGAGGGGGGATCGGGGCCGCAGTATTTT. It codes for CASSRLVEGGSGPQYF.

V gene TRBV7-8 combines with J gene TRBJ2-1; 11 positions agree with TRBD2. V gave up 7 bases and J gave up 7 bases; unmatched junction bases: 12. The CDR3 totals 16 residues. Per germline, CDR1 SGHVS and CDR2 FQNEAQ. The CDR3 DNA sequence: TGTGCCAGCATCCATACCGGGACTAGCGGTCTAAATGAGCAGTTCTTC. Its protein is CASIHTGTSGLNEQFF.

The J gene is TRBJ2-7, the V gene TRBV15, with a possible D match to TRBD2 (6 bases). The CDR3 is 14 residues long. Germline loops: CDR1 LNHNV, CDR2 YYDKDF (reference sequence). Trimming removed 0 bases at V and 3 bases at J, with 9 bases between. CDR3 sequence (DNA): TGTGCCACCAGCAGAGATCTGGGGGGCTACGAGCAGTACTTC. As protein: CATSRDLGGYEQYF.

This clone was observed a single time. The J gene is TRBJ2-1, the V gene TRBV19, with TRBD2 matching 12 bases. The length of the CDR3 is 17 residues. The V segment lost 1 base and the J segment 0 bases; nucleotides outside the gene matches: 1. In germline, CDR1 is LNHDA, CDR2 SQIVND (reference sequence). As DNA, the CDR3 is TGTGCCAGTAGTATAGCGACTAGCGGGAGCTCCTACAATGAGCAGTTCTTC. It yields the protein CASSIATSGSSYNEQFF.

This chain links TRBV7-2 with TRBJ2-1, with 8 bases matching TRBD1. V shed 1 base and J 8 bases; nucleotides not matched to a gene: 7. The CDR3 length is 15 residues. CDR1 is SGHTA, CDR2 FQGNSA, per germline. The CDR3: CASSLENRGKDEQFF. CDR3 DNA sequence: TGTGCCAGCAGCTTAGAGAACAGGGGGAAGGATGAGCAGTTCTTC.

The V call is TRBV29-1, the J call TRBJ2-7; 9 nucleotides agree with TRBD1. The CDR3 runs to 15 residues. The J segment lost 2 bases and the V segment lost 7 bases, leaving 12 bases of the junction unmatched. Germline lookup yields CDR1 SQVTM and CDR2 ANQGSEA. CDR3 protein: CSANPQGAPPYEQYF. CDR3 nucleotide sequence: TGCAGCGCGAATCCACAGGGGGCTCCCCCCTACGAGCAGTACTTC.

V usage is TRBV3-1 (or the pseudogene TRBV3-2) and J usage is TRBJ1-5, with unresolved D. The length of the CDR3 is 14 residues. The germline gives CDR1 LGHDT, CDR2 YNNKEL (reference sequence). V lost 3 bases and J 2 bases, leaving 8 bases between the germline ends. The CDR3: CASSHLGGNQPQHF. The CDR3 DNA reads as TGTGCCAGCAGCCACCTCGGGGGCAATCAGCCCCAGCATTTT.

V gene TRBV15 combines with J gene TRBJ1-5, with D tentatively TRBD1 (5 bases). Germline values: CDR1 LNHNV, CDR2 YYDKDF (reference sequence). Deletions cut 4 bases from V and 6 bases from J, with 13 bases between. This CDR3 contains 14 residues. CDR3 in amino acids: CATSKAERGQPQHF. The CDR3 DNA reads TGTGCCACCAGCAAAGCCGAGAGGGGTCAGCCCCAGCATTTT. The full variable domain, in which reference TRBV15 and TRBJ1-5 provide the parts outside the CDR3, is DAMVIQNPRYQVTQFGKPVTLSCSQTLNHNVMYWYQQKSSQAPKLLFHYYDKDFNNEADTPDNFQSRRPNTSFCFLDIRSPGLGDTAMYLCATSKAERGQPQHFGDGTRLSIL.

This sequence joins TRBV5-4 and TRBJ2-7, with D possibly TRBD2 on 6 matching bases. The CDR3 runs 15 residues. V lost 5 bases, J lost 5 bases, and 20 bases lay in between. Germline values: CDR1 SGHNT, CDR2 YYREEE (reference sequence). The chain's CDR3 is CASSSLARGWHEQYF. As DNA, the CDR3 is TGTGCCAGCAGTTCTCTAGCGCGCGGTTGGCACGAGCAGTACTTC.

The chain uses TRBV7-2 and TRBJ2-3, with 7 bases that match TRBD2. J lost 1 base, V lost 1 base, and 2 bases had no gene match. Germline CDR1 SGHTA, CDR2 FQGNSA. The CDR3 spans 15 residues. CDR3 in amino acids: CASSLEGGGTDTQYF. The DNA for the CDR3 is TGTGCCAGCAGCTTAGAGGGAGGGGGCACAGATACGCAGTATTTT.

This clone was observed a single time. CDR3 nucleotide sequence: TGTGCCAGCAGCCGTGACGCGGGGGTATCCTACAATGAGCAGTTCTTC. Protein: CASSRDAGVSYNEQFF. The chain uses TRBV11-3 and TRBJ2-1; 7 bases fit TRBD2. V was clipped by 5 bases and J by 1 base; unmatched bases: 8. The CDR3 runs to 16 residues. The V gene's germline CDR1 is SGHNT and CDR2 YENEEA.

The rearrangement joins TRBV28 to TRBJ1-5, with D maybe TRBD1 (5 bases). Germline assignment: CDR1 MDHEN and CDR2 SYDVKM. Trimming pared 7 bases from V and 4 bases from J, leaving 14 bases between. The CDR3 length is 14 residues. The CDR3: CASTPGGGNQPQHF. In DNA, the CDR3 is TGTGCCAGCACCCCCGGGGGTGGGAATCAGCCCCAGCATTTT. The entire variable domain, with the rest obtained from reference TRBV28 and TRBJ1-5, is as follows: DVKVTQSSRYLVKRTGEKVFLECVQDMDHENMFWYRQDPGLGLRLIYFSYDVKMKEKGDIPEGYSVSREKKERFSLILESASTNQTSMYLCASTPGGGNQPQHFGDGTRLSIL.

This clone appeared once. The V call is TRBV12-3 or TRBV12-4, the J call TRBJ1-1; no firm D call. There are 13 residues in the CDR3. Trimming pared 7 bases from V and 1 base from J, leaving 10 bases between. CDR3 bases: TGTGCCAGCACCCTTTCCAGGAACACTGAAGCTTTCTTT. It codes for CASTLSRNTEAFF.

The V and J genes are TRBV11-3 and TRBJ2-3; the D is unclear. The CDR3 has 15 residues. CDR1 and CDR2 from the germline V gene are SGHNT and YENEEA. V lost 1 base, J lost 0 bases, and 8 bases lay in between. For the CDR3, the DNA is TGTGCCAGCAGCTTAGGCCCAGAGAGCACAGATACGCAGTATTTT. Protein product: CASSLGPESTDTQYF.

This clone appeared a single time. The CDR3 region has the DNA TGTGCCAGCAGTCCTCGGGGGGTACAAGAGACCCAGTACTTC. It specifies CASSPRGVQETQYF. The chain employs TRBV27 and TRBJ2-5, with 7 bases aligning to TRBD2. The CDR3 is 14 amino acids. Germline CDR1 and CDR2: MNHEY and SMNVEV (reference sequence). J lost 2 bases, V lost 5 bases, and 5 bases had no gene match.

The chain has TRBV7-6 and TRBJ1-1; unclear D gene. The germline V gene has CDR1 SGHVS and CDR2 FNYEAQ. V was shortened by 5 bases and J by 0 bases, with 13 bases between the two germline ends. The CDR3 spans 15 residues. Here the CDR3 DNA reads TGTGCCAGCAGCCTAAGAGATACCATGAACACTGAAGCTTTCTTT. Protein: CASSLRDTMNTEAFF.

This chain joins TRBV7-2 and TRBJ2-3, with D tentatively TRBD2 (6 bases). V was cut by 8 bases and J by 3 bases, with 18 bases left in between. The CDR3 runs to 15 residues. In germline, CDR1 is SGHTA, CDR2 FQGNSA. CDR3 nucleotide sequence: TGTGCCAGCCACCCCGGGACTTCTGTAACAGATACGCAGTATTTT. This translates into CASHPGTSVTDTQYF.

This chain connects TRBV19 to TRBJ1-3; no clear D. Trimming took 2 bases from V and 0 from J, leaving 5 bases between them. The CDR3 spans 14 residues. Germline V gives CDR1 LNHDA, CDR2 SQIVND (reference sequence). In nucleotides, the CDR3 is TGTGCCAGTAGTATACAAGTCTCTGGAAACACCATATATTTT. Protein product: CASSIQVSGNTIYF.

This clone was observed a handful of times. V and J are TRBV11-2 and TRBJ1-1; D gene unclear. There are 13 residues in the CDR3. V gave up 3 bases and J gave up 4 bases, with 9 bases separating them. Per the germline V gene, CDR1 is SGHAT and CDR2 is FQNNGV. The CDR3 coding sequence is TGTGCCAGCAGCTTGGAGGGCGTCACTGAAGCTTTCTTT. This gives the protein CASSLEGVTEAFF.

The chain employs TRBV4-3 and TRBJ2-2; D not resolved. This CDR3 spans 13 amino acids. CDR1 and CDR2 (germline): LGHNA, YSLEER. The V and J ends lost 2 bases and 5 bases respectively, with 6 bases between them. CDR3 residues: CASSQTATGELFF. CDR3 nucleotides: TGCGCCAGCAGCCAAACTGCAACCGGGGAGCTGTTTTTT.